What follows are 9 T cell receptor beta chains derived from one specimen sequenced in a study of beta chain features in type 1 diabetes listed by TCRdb under 2018. Library preparation was by the immunoSEQ multiplex PCR assay. The High Capacity cDNA Reverse Transcription Kit was used to reverse transcribe all of the isolated RNA, meaning that expressed TCRB transcripts were what got sequenced. TCRdb stores this immuneACCESS table with in-frame sequences only. Part of the clones is absent; in the studies checked, under half of the shortfall reflects unresolved V genes, and no reason is known for the rest. This sample gives around 240,000 clones in total; approximately 70% of them show up just once. 0.053% of the sample is taken by the ten largest. Sequenced material: naive CD4+ T cells from blood. The cell subset or site label of this sample denotes: true naive CD4+ T cells. These receptors were collected from a man aged 30 to 45 in good health.

This clone has a handful of counts. The chain joins TRBV29-1 to TRBJ2-1; 7 bases are shared with TRBD2. Germline-derived CDR1 and CDR2 are SQVTM and ANQGSEA. V was clipped by 7 bases and J by 8 bases; unmatched bases: 11. The CDR3 consists of 13 residues. CDR3 loop: CSGKGLYGDEQFF. CDR3 coding DNA: TGCAGCGGAAAGGGACTATACGGCGATGAGCAGTTCTTC.

This rearrangement joins TRBV2 to TRBJ2-1; D unresolved. V was clipped by 8 bases and J by 10 bases, with 15 bases between them. The CDR3 consists of 12 residues. From germline, CDR1 is SNHLY and CDR2 FYNNEI. For the CDR3, the DNA is TGTGCCAGCGCCGCGGCCTTCTGGGAGCAGTTCTTC. The encoded protein is CASAAAFWEQFF.

V is TRBV29-1 and J is TRBJ2-7; 7 bases map to TRBD1. This CDR3 has 12 residues. J was trimmed by 6 bases and V by 5 bases; bases with no gene match: 7. Germline CDR1 and CDR2: SQVTM and ANQGSEA. The CDR3 DNA sequence: TGCAGCGTTATAGACAGGGCTCTCGAGCAGTACTTC. Amino acid sequence: CSVIDRALEQYF.

J is TRBJ1-2 and V is TRBV15, with TRBD1 identical over 7 bases. The V gene end was trimmed by 1 base and the J gene end by 4 bases; junction bases not matched to a gene: 6. CDR1 LNHNV and CDR2 YYDKDF come from the germline V gene (reference sequence). The CDR3 is made up of 15 amino acids. The CDR3 reads CATSRAGTGAYGYTF. In DNA form, the CDR3 reads TGTGCCACCAGCAGAGCAGGTACAGGGGCCTATGGCTACACCTTC.

In the case of this clone: The same CDR3 can be traced to other DNA sequences in this sample. V and J are TRBV30 and TRBJ2-7; D may match TRBD1 or TRBD2 (5 bases each). Between the trimmed V and J ends, which lost 0 bases and 5 bases, there was a span of 11 bases. CDR3 length: 13 amino acids. Germline V gives CDR1 GTSNPN, CDR2 SVGIG (reference sequence). DNA for the CDR3: TGTGCCTGGAGTGTAAGGCGAGGGGACGAGCAGTACTTC. The encoded protein is CAWSVRRGDEQYF.

This CDR3 reads CASSLSLGTDNEQFF. CDR3 DNA: TGTGCCAGCAGCTTATCCCTCGGGACAGACAATGAGCAGTTCTTC. The chain recombines TRBV9 with TRBJ2-1; 7 positions match TRBD1. With 4 bases clipped from V and 5 bases from J, the junction kept 9 bases outside the gene matches. Germline V lookup: CDR1 SGDLS, CDR2 YYNGEE. The CDR3 spans 15 residues.

The V call is TRBV30, the J call TRBJ2-7; D is uncertain. The ends were cut back, 1 base at V and 3 bases at J, with 16 bases in the middle. This CDR3 region has 15 residues. CDR1 and CDR2 from the germline V gene are GTSNPN and SVGIG (reference sequence). The CDR3 is CAWSAIKQLYYEQYF. The DNA for the CDR3 is TGTGCCTGGAGTGCTATAAAGCAGCTTTACTACGAGCAGTACTTC.

The chain joins TRBV25-1 to TRBJ2-7; D not certain. Trimming stripped 6 bases from V and 4 bases from J, with 7 bases between. This CDR3 has 11 amino acids. Germline assignment: CDR1 MGHDK and CDR2 SYGVNS. The CDR3, as DNA: TGTGCCAGCAGCTCATTTTACGAGCAGTACTTC. Protein sequence: CASSSFYEQYF.

The rearrangement uses TRBV30 and TRBJ2-1; unclear D gene. Trimming pared 5 bases from V and 5 bases from J, leaving 4 bases between. The CDR3 covers 10 residues. Per germline, CDR1 GTSNPN and CDR2 SVGIG (reference sequence). Here the CDR3 DNA reads TGTGCCTGGGCCCACAATGAGCAGTTCTTC. It encodes CAWAHNEQFF.